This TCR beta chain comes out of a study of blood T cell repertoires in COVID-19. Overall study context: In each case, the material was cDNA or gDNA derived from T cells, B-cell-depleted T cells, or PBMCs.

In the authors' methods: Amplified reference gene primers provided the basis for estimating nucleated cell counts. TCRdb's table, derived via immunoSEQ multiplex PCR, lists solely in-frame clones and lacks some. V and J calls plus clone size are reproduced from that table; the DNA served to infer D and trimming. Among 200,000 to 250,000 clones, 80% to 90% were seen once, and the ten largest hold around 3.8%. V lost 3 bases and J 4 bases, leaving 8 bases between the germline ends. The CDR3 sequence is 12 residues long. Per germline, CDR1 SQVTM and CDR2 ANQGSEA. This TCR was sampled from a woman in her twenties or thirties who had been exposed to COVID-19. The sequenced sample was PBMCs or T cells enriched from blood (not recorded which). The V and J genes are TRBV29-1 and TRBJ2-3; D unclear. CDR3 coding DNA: TGCAGCGTTGAGTTCACGGCAGATACGCAGTATTTT. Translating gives CSVEFTADTQYF.